This TCR beta chain was sequenced for a study of blood T cell repertoires in COVID-19. On the study more broadly: Samples taken during acute and convalescent COVID-19 were collected in the United States, Italy and Spain.

Original data processing: Reference gene primer amplification in the assay estimated nucleated cell counts. The method was immunoSEQ multiplex PCR; TCRdb's version includes in-frame clones alone and lacks a portion of them. V and J calls and clone size are copied from that table; D and trimming were computed from the DNA. The repertoire holds 200,000 to 250,000 clones, with approximately 91% as singletons. This clonotype originated in a woman aged 55-69 years with acute or convalescent COVID-19. Sequencing was done on a sample of peripheral blood.

CDR3 nucleotide sequence: TGTGCCAGCAGCCAAGTTGGAGACAGCGAAAAACTGTTTTTT. It specifies CASSQVGDSEKLFF. The gene calls are TRBV3-1 (or the pseudogene TRBV3-2) and TRBJ1-4; possibly TRBD1 for D (5 bases). V was trimmed by 1 base and J by 8 bases, leaving 11 bases between them. Germline CDR1 reads LGHDT; CDR2 reads YNNKEL (reference sequence). The CDR3 sequence is 14 residues long.